This TCR beta chain originates from a study of beta chain features in type 1 diabetes. Study-level findings and limits: Significant though moderate, a shortening of TCRB CDR3s appeared in all four CD4+ subsets of Type 1 diabetes patients.

Looked up from germline, CDR1 is GTSNPN and CDR2 is SVGIG (reference sequence). The CDR3 contains 15 residues. The V and J ends lost 0 bases and 4 bases respectively, with 15 bases between them. This clone showed up just a few times. Its antigen is undetermined. Expressed TCRB transcripts were sequenced because the entire RNA isolate underwent reverse transcription. TCRdb keeps only in-frame clones here, not all; method: immunoSEQ multiplex PCR. This sample has hundreds of thousands of clones, with 10% to 15% found just once. Sequencing was performed on naive CD4+ T cells from blood. This sequence originates from a man between 18 and 35 years old in good health. V and J are TRBV30 and TRBJ2-5; perhaps TRBD2 as D (5 bases). The CDR3 sequence: CAWSVLMTMGETQYF. The CDR3 coding sequence is TGTGCCTGGAGTGTACTAATGACTATGGGAGAGACCCAGTACTTC.